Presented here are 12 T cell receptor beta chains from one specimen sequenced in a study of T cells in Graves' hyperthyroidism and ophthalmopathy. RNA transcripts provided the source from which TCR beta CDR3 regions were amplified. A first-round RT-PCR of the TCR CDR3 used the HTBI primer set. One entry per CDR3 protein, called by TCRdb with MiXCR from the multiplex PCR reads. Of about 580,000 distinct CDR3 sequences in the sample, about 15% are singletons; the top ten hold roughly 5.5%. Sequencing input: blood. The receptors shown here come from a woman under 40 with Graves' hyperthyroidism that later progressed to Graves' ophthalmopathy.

Here the CDR3 reads CATSRVSSNQPQHF. The DNA for the CDR3 is TGTGCCACCAGCAGAGTGAGTAGCAATCAGCCCCAGCATTTT. The chain uses TRBV15 and TRBJ1-5; D unclear. CDR3 size: 14 residues. V was shortened by 1 base and J by 0 bases, with 4 bases between the two germline ends. Per the germline V gene, CDR1 is LNHNV and CDR2 is YYDKDF (reference sequence).

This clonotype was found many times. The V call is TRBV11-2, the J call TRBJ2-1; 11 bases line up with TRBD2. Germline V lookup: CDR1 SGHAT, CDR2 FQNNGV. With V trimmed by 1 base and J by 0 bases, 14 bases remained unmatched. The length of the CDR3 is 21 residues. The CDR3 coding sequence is TGTGCCAGCAGCTTAGCGTTTGGCGGGACTAGCGGCAGTGGCTCCTACAATGAGCAGTTCTTC. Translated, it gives CASSLAFGGTSGSGSYNEQFF.

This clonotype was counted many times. CDR3 sequence reads: CASSGTSGRSGGEQFF. The CDR3 bases are TGTGCCAGCAGCGGGACTAGCGGGAGGTCGGGAGGGGAGCAGTTCTTC. V usage is TRBV2 and J usage is TRBJ2-1, with TRBD2 identical over 15 bases. Germline lookup yields CDR1 SNHLY and CDR2 FYNNEI. V lost 6 bases to trimming and J lost 10 bases; unmatched junction nucleotides: 10. This CDR3 region has 16 residues.

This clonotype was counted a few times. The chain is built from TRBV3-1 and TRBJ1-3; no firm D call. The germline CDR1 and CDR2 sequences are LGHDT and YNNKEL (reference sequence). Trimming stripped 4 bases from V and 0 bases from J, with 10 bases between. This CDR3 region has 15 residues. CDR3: CASSPEGYSGNTIYF. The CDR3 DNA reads TGTGCCAGCAGCCCCGAGGGCTACTCTGGAAACACCATATATTTT. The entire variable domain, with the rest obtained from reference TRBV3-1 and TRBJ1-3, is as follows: DTAVSQTPKYLVTQMGNDKSIKCEQNLGHDTMYWYKQDSKKFLKIMFSYNNKELIINETVPNRFSPKSPDKAHLNLHINSLELGDSAVYFCASSPEGYSGNTIYFGEGSWLTVV.

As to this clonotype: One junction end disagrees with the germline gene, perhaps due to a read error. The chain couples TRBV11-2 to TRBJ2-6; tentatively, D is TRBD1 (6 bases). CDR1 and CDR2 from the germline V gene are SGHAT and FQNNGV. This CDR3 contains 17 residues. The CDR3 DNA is TGTGCCAGCAGCGTCCCGACAGGAAACTCTGGGGCCGACGTCCTGACTTTC. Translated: CASSVPTGNSGADVLTF.

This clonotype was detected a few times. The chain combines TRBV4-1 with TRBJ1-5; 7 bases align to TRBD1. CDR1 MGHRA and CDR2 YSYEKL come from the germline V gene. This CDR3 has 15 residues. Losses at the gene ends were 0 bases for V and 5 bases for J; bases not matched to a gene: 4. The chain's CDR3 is CASSQEGQRYQPQHF. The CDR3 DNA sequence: TGCGCCAGCAGCCAAGAGGGACAGCGATATCAGCCCCAGCATTTT.

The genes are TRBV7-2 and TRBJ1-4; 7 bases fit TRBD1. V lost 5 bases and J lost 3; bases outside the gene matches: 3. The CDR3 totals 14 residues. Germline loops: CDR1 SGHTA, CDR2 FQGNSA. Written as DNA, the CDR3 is TGTGCCAGCAGCAAAACAGGGGCTAATGAAAAACTGTTTTTT. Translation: CASSKTGANEKLFF.

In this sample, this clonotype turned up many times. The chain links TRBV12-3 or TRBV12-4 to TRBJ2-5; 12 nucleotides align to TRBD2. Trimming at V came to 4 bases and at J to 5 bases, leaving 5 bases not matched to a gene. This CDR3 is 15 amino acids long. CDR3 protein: CASSSELAGGETQYF. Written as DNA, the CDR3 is TGTGCCAGCAGTTCAGAACTAGCGGGAGGCGAGACCCAGTACTTC.

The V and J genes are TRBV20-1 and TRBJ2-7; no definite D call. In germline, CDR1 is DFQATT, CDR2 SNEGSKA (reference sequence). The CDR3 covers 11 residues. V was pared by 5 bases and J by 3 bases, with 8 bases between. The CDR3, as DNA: TGCAGTGCTCTGTACAGCTACGAGCAGTACTTC. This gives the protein CSALYSYEQYF.

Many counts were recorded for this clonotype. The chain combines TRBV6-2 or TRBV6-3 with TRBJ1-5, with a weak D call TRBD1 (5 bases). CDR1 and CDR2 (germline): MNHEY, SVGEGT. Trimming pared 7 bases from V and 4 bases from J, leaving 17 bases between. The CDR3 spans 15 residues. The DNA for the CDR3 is TGTGCCAGCACCCCCGAGGGCAGGGCTAATCAGCCCCAGCATTTT. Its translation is CASTPEGRANQPQHF.

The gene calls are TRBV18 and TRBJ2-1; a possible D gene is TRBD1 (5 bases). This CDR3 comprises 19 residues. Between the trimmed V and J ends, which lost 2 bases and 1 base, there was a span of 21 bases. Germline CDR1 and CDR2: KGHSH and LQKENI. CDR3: CASSPKVKAQGDSYNEQFF. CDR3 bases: TGTGCCAGCTCACCAAAGGTAAAGGCTCAAGGGGATTCCTACAATGAGCAGTTCTTC.

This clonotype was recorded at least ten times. CDR3 DNA: TGTGCCAGCAGCTCATCGACACCTGGGAGTGGGGAGCTGTTTTTT. Translating it yields CASSSSTPGSGELFF. The J gene is TRBJ2-2, the V gene TRBV5-4; the D gene is possibly TRBD2 (5 bases). Germline V lookup: CDR1 SGHNT, CDR2 YYREEE (reference sequence). CDR3 length equals 15 residues. V was cut by 3 bases and J by 8 bases, with 17 bases left in between.